This is a list of T cell receptor beta chains from one sample in a study of T-cell memory formation after mild COVID-19. TCRdb redid the calling of the 5' RACE reads with MiXCR, one entry per CDR3 protein. The top ten clones hold around 23% of a sample with a few hundred thousand distinct CDR3 sequences, about 20% of them seen once. Sequenced: PBMCs or a T cell subset sorted from them (not recorded which). The receptors come from a young man who had mild COVID-19 (a few samples of this study predate the infection). Cell type and time point are not known. The CDR3 runs from the conserved cysteine through the conserved F or W. The order of the fields is V gene, D gene, J gene, clone size, CDR3 protein, CDR3 DNA. D genes are given only for firm matches. Not every row has a clone size; where given, it reads once, few, many or a size class.

TRBV27	NA	TRBJ1-5	NA	CASSTGYSNQPQHF	TGTGCCAGCAGTACAGGGTATAGCAATCAGCCCCAGCATTTT
TRBV18	NA	TRBJ1-4	NA	CASSRGGNEKLFF	TGTGCCAGCTCGAGGGGCGGTAATGAAAAACTGTTTTTT
TRBV24-1	NA	TRBJ2-2	few	CATSERATGELFF	TGTGCCACCAGTGAAAGGGCGACCGGGGAGCTGTTTTTT
TRBV2	TRBD1	TRBJ1-4	NA	CASSADRGTTNEKLFF	TGTGCCAGCAGCGCCGACAGGGGAACTACTAATGAAAAACTGTTTTTT
TRBV5-1	TRBD1	TRBJ2-2	many	CASSLQGASGELFF	TGCGCCAGCAGCTTGCAGGGGGCTTCCGGGGAGCTGTTTTTT
TRBV18	TRBD1	TRBJ1-1	NA	CASSPSSVRGSTEAFF	TGTGCCAGCTCACCGTCTTCGGTCAGGGGGAGTACTGAAGCTTTCTTT
TRBV4-2	NA	TRBJ1-1	NA	CASREQENTEAFF	TGTGCCAGCAGGGAACAGGAGAACACTGAAGCTTTCTTT
TRBV18	TRBD1	TRBJ1-4	once	CASSPRGDRDREKLFF	TGTGCCAGCTCACCAAGAGGCGACAGGGATAGGGAAAAACTGTTTTTT
TRBV11-2	NA	TRBJ2-5	NA	CASSPLGYQETQYF	TGTGCCAGCAGCCCCTTGGGATACCAAGAGACCCAGTACTTC
TRBV19	NA	TRBJ2-3	NA	CASSKGLYTQYF	TGTGCCAGTAGTAAGGGGCTTTATACGCAGTATTTT
TRBV20-1	TRBD2	TRBJ2-5	NA	CSARTRAGTQETQYF	TGCAGTGCTAGAACTCGAGCGGGGACGCAAGAGACCCAGTACTTC
TRBV7-3	TRBD1	TRBJ2-5	few	CASSSTGGFQETQYF	TGTGCCAGCAGCTCGACAGGGGGCTTCCAAGAGACCCAGTACTTC
TRBV11-2	NA	TRBJ2-7	NA	CASSPQQGGLYEQYF	TGTGCCAGCAGCCCACAGCAGGGGGGGCTCTACGAGCAGTACTTC
TRBV9	NA	TRBJ1-4	few	CASSVGPGKHEKLFF	TGTGCCAGCAGCGTAGGGCCAGGGAAGCATGAAAAACTGTTTTTT
TRBV7-7	TRBD1	TRBJ1-1	NA	CASSTSTGTEAFF	TGTGCCAGCAGCACCTCGACAGGGACCGAAGCTTTCTTT
TRBV2	NA	TRBJ2-3	few	CASDPATDTQYF	TGTGCCAGCGACCCGGCAACAGATACGCAGTATTTT
TRBV5-1	NA	TRBJ1-1	NA	CASSLGGGRTTEAFF	TGCGCCAGCAGCTTGGGAGGAGGCCGAACCACTGAAGCTTTCTTT
TRBV11-2	NA	TRBJ2-3	few	CASSVIAHTDTQYF	TGTGCCAGCAGCGTCATCGCGCACACAGATACGCAGTATTTT
TRBV6-1	NA	TRBJ2-1	NA	CAGGVQDHNEQFF	TGTGCCGGAGGGGTTCAGGACCACAATGAGCAGTTCTTC
TRBV5-6	NA	TRBJ1-1	few	CASSKGLGNTEAFF	TGTGCCAGCAGCAAAGGACTCGGGAACACTGAAGCTTTCTTT
TRBV6-6	NA	TRBJ1-1	NA	CAIYLGGEAFF	TGTGCCATCTATCTGGGGGGAGAAGCTTTCTTT
TRBV24-1	TRBD2	TRBJ2-5	NA	CATSRASGPQETQYF	TGTGCCACCAGTCGGGCTAGCGGGCCTCAAGAGACCCAGTACTTC
TRBV5-1	NA	TRBJ2-1	NA	CASSPSDAGIHNEQFF	TGCGCCAGCAGCCCCTCAGACGCGGGAATACACAATGAGCAGTTCTTC
TRBV5-1	NA	TRBJ2-3	NA	CASCLLEGKDTQYF	TGCGCCAGCTGTCTCTTGGAGGGTAAGGATACGCAGTATTTT
TRBV20-1	NA	TRBJ2-5	few	CSARGSRETQYF	TGCAGTGCTAGAGGTAGTCGAGAGACCCAGTACTTC
TRBV24-1	TRBD2	TRBJ2-5	NA	CATSDLIFRTRGEETQYF	TGTGCCACCAGTGATTTGATCTTCAGGACTAGGGGCGAGGAGACCCAGTACTTC
TRBV7-2	NA	TRBJ1-2	few	CASSQAERSNYGYTF	TGTGCCAGCAGCCAAGCGGAGCGATCAAACTATGGCTACACCTTC
TRBV5-1	TRBD1	TRBJ2-7	NA	CASSPWGDRVSYEQYF	TGCGCCAGCAGCCCCTGGGGGGACAGGGTATCCTACGAGCAGTACTTC
TRBV7-9	TRBD1	TRBJ2-2	once	CASSVGQTNTGELFF	TGTGCCAGCAGCGTGGGACAGACGAACACCGGGGAGCTGTTTTTT
TRBV6-1	NA	TRBJ2-1	NA	CASSEGGWSYNEQFF	TGTGCCAGCAGTGAAGGGGGTTGGTCCTACAATGAGCAGTTCTTC
TRBV15	TRBD1	TRBJ2-5	NA	CATSRDRDRGRETQYF	TGTGCCACCAGCAGAGATCGGGACAGGGGACGAGAGACCCAGTACTTC
TRBV7-9	TRBD2	TRBJ2-1	NA	CASSLDSGGAHEQFF	TGTGCCAGCAGCTTAGATAGCGGGGGGGCCCATGAGCAGTTCTTC
TRBV4-3	NA	TRBJ1-5	NA	CASSQDRTEYNRPQHF	TGCGCCAGCAGCCAAGATAGGACAGAGTACAATCGGCCCCAGCATTTT
TRBV11-2	NA	TRBJ2-3	NA	CASSFSGNTQYF	TGTGCCAGCAGTTTTAGCGGAAATACGCAGTATTTT
TRBV6-6	NA	TRBJ1-5	many	CASSYSEQGWIQPQHF	TGTGCCAGCAGTTACTCTGAACAGGGATGGATACAGCCCCAGCATTTT
TRBV5-1	NA	TRBJ1-2	few	CASSPETRGEDGYTF	TGCGCCAGCAGCCCTGAGACAAGGGGCGAAGATGGCTACACCTTC
TRBV27	TRBD1	TRBJ2-2	few	CASSRGQYRELFF	TGTGCCAGCAGTCGGGGACAGTACAGGGAGCTGTTTTTT
TRBV2	NA	TRBJ1-2	NA	CASSDAAAYGYTF	TGTGCCAGCAGTGATGCGGCAGCCTATGGCTACACCTTC
TRBV12-3/TRBV12-4	TRBD2	TRBJ2-1	NA	CASRTSGNEQFF	TGTGCCAGCCGGACTAGCGGGAATGAGCAGTTCTTC
TRBV7-8	TRBD2	TRBJ2-2	once	CASSPGTSGGTGELFF	TGTGCCAGCAGCCCCGGGACTAGCGGGGGGACCGGGGAGCTGTTTTTT
TRBV11-3	NA	TRBJ2-2	few	CASSLRRGGGELFF	TGTGCCAGCAGCTTAAGACGGGGAGGCGGGGAGCTGTTTTTT
TRBV7-2	TRBD1	TRBJ1-4	once	CASSVRDRGNEKLFF	TGTGCCAGCAGCGTCCGGGACAGGGGGAATGAAAAACTGTTTTTT
TRBV5-5	NA	TRBJ1-4	NA	CPSSGDPMGAEKLFF	TGTCCCAGCAGCGGGGACCCCATGGGGGCTGAAAAACTGTTTTTT
TRBV23-1	TRBD2	TRBJ2-5	many	CAATSEDETQYF	TGCGCCGCGACTAGCGAGGATGAGACCCAGTACTTC
TRBV20-1	NA	TRBJ2-7	NA	CSARAGGYEQYF	TGCAGTGCTAGGGCAGGAGGTTACGAGCAGTACTTC
TRBV28	TRBD2	TRBJ2-2	NA	CASRTSGGAPGELFF	TGTGCCAGCAGGACTAGCGGGGGGGCCCCTGGGGAGCTGTTTTTT